This T cell receptor beta chain came from a study of blood T cell repertoires in COVID-19 (TCRdb year 2020). For context, the study as a whole: Samples covering the acute and convalescent phases of COVID-19 were provided by collaborators in the United States, Italy and Spain. The material from the prospective study consisted of cDNA or gDNA derived from T cells, B-cell-depleted T cells, or PBMCs. Subjects who had been exposed to COVID-19, were actively infected with it, or had recovered from it provided the deeply sampled blood TCRbeta repertoires that made up the dataset. The repertoires were released in a freely available public database intended as a resource for research on the immune response to SARS-CoV-2. Samples were obtained from the ongoing ImmuneRACE study (first 160 participants) and from 1,254 subjects provided by 6 global collaborators. Sample metadata almost always included a de-identified subject ID, COVID-19 status, age in years and sex. Where available, HLA class I and class II types were taken from metadata supplied by the sample provider and were not determined by assay-based typing. Study-level results and caveats: The quantity of clinical and demographic metadata differed by source and by participant and was supplied without curation.

Sequences SGHNT (CDR1) and YYREEE (CDR2) are obtained from the germline V gene (reference sequence). The CDR3, from cysteine to phenylalanine, totals 14 residues. Only the CDR3 region is kept as DNA, spanning 42 bases read in frame from base 1. Clipping removes 3 bases from V and 4 bases from J, with 6 as the unmatched junction base count. This clone occurred a few times. Which antigen it targets is not known. Per-base qualities were not stored, and no clone one base away is much larger. TCRbeta CDR3 regions were amplified from genomic DNA using the immunoSEQ Assay, a bias-controlled multiplex PCR. Under the source paper's analysis protocol: Nucleated cell counts per sample were estimated from amplification of reference gene primers within the assay. Sequence reads were collapsed and filtered to measure the absolute abundance of every unique TCRbeta CDR3 rearrangement. For each sample, productive Simpson clonality was calculated as the square root of Simpson's diversity index across productive rearrangements. The clones in this table, taken by TCRdb from immuneACCESS, are in-frame only. Not every clone is retained; where verified, under half of the shortfall comes from an unresolved V gene, and the cause of the rest is unknown. V, J and clone size were drawn from that table, and D and trimming were deduced from the DNA. This sample holds about 100,000 clones; approximately 83% were observed only once. In total, the top ten clones hold under 3.5% of the sample.

Enrolling through a virtual design, the prospective study's participants ranged in age from roughly 18 to 95 years and lived across more than 20 United States geographic areas. Cohort assignment in the prospective study relied on participant-reported clinical history from a screening survey and a study questionnaire. Recovered participants in ImmuneRACE Cohort 3 were defined by two consecutive negative NP/OP PCR tests, clearance by a healthcare professional, or resolution of symptoms. In the prospective study, mobile phlebotomists collected whole blood, serum and a nasopharyngeal or oropharyngeal swab from each participant. Additional blood draws and questionnaires over an approximately two-month period could optionally be provided by prospective study participants. Before DNA extraction, prospective study blood samples were shipped either frozen or at room temperature.

This clonotype was sampled from a woman aged 45-59 years who had recovered from COVID-19. Sequencing was carried out using PBMCs or T cells enriched from blood (not recorded which). This sequence uses TRBV5-4 and TRBJ2-5; 7 middle bases align to TRBD1. The DNA sequence follows: TGTGCCAGCAGCTCTGACAGGGCTAGAGAGACCCAGTACTTC. Its product reads: CASSSDRARETQYF.